A selection of T cell receptor beta chains follows, all from one sample in a study of sequential checkpoint blockade in melanoma. TCRdb's copy holds only in-frame clones and misses some; the assay was immunoSEQ multiplex PCR. The repertoire has under 15,000 clones, roughly 23% of them found once; the top ten carry almost 6.5%. The sequenced sample was tumor tissue (inferred from file names), obtained from a patient given nivolumab and ipilimumab in sequence. The receptors stem from a human donor with melanoma. Each CDR3 is given with its conserved first and last residue. A D gene is named only where the DNA matches it firmly. Not every row has a clone size; where given, it reads once, few, many or a size class.

d_gene,v_gene,j_gene,abundance,CDR3aa,CDR3nt
TRBD1,TRBV11-3,TRBJ1-3,.,CASSFPDRAGNTIYF,TGTGCCAGCAGCTTCCCGGACAGGGCTGGAAACACCATATATTTT
.,TRBV28,TRBJ1-1,.,CASTLVGYGEAFF,TGTGCCAGCACTTTGGTAGGGTACGGTGAAGCTTTCTTT
.,TRBV6-8,TRBJ2-7,many,CASSYRSRLSYEQYF,TGTGCCAGCAGTTACCGTAGTAGGCTATCCTACGAGCAGTACTTC
.,TRBV6-8,TRBJ1-1,many,CAISSGGNTEAFF,TGTGCCATCAGTTCCGGGGGGAACACTGAAGCTTTCTTT
.,TRBV28,TRBJ2-7,few,CASSSPATYEQYF,TGTGCCAGCAGTTCCCCCGCGACGTACGAGCAGTACTTC
TRBD1,TRBV11-3,TRBJ2-1,.,CASSSTGTGRNEQFF,TGTGCCAGCAGCTCGACCGGGACAGGGAGAAATGAGCAGTTCTTC
.,TRBV11-3,TRBJ2-5,few,CASNPGTLEETQYF,TGTGCCAGCAACCCTGGTACGCTCGAAGAGACCCAGTACTTC
TRBD1,TRBV6-8,TRBJ2-2,few,CASSSGDREFTGELFF,TGTGCCAGCAGTTCAGGGGACAGGGAATTCACCGGGGAGCTGTTTTTT
.,TRBV6-8,TRBJ1-2,few,CASSYGGNSFFYGYTF,TGTGCCAGCAGTTACGGGGGGAACAGTTTCTTCTATGGCTACACCTTC
.,TRBV29-1,TRBJ1-1,once,CSVAHGGEGTEAFF,TGCAGCGTTGCCCACGGGGGGGAGGGCACTGAAGCTTTCTTT
.,TRBV5-1,TRBJ1-1,.,CASREQGSDTEAFF,TGCGCCAGCAGGGAACAGGGTTCGGACACTGAAGCTTTCTTT
TRBD2,TRBV11-3,TRBJ2-6,.,CASSRNSGAKSGANVLTF,TGTGCCAGCAGCAGGAATAGCGGGGCGAAGAGTGGGGCCAACGTCCTGACTTTC
.,TRBV5-1,TRBJ1-3,.,CASSLESGSGNTIYF,TGCGCCAGCAGCTTGGAATCAGGCTCTGGAAACACCATATATTTT
.,TRBV7-5,TRBJ1-2,many,CASSLRRQGDGYTF,TGTGCCAGCAGCTTAAGGCGGCAGGGCGATGGCTACACCTTC
.,TRBV6-8,TRBJ1-1,few,CASSYSQVMNTEAFF,TGTGCCAGCAGTTACTCGCAGGTCATGAACACTGAAGCTTTCTTT
TRBD2,TRBV11-3,TRBJ2-1,.,CASSPRDYLTSNEQFF,TGTGCCAGCAGCCCCCGGGACTATCTCACCTCCAATGAGCAGTTCTTC
.,TRBV19,TRBJ1-2,.,CASSRAGKAYGYTF,TGTGCCAGTAGTAGGGCAGGGAAGGCCTATGGCTACACCTTC
TRBD2,TRBV11-3,TRBJ2-1,few,CASSYGTSEYNEQFF,TGTGCCAGCAGTTACGGGACTAGCGAATACAATGAGCAGTTCTTC
.,TRBV19,TRBJ1-5,.,CASSFPVNSNQPQHF,TGTGCCAGTAGTTTTCCAGTGAATAGCAATCAGCCCCAGCATTTT
.,TRBV7-6,TRBJ2-1,few,CASSPPGSYNEQFF,TGTGCCAGCAGCCCACCGGGGTCCTACAATGAGCAGTTCTTC
.,TRBV11-3,TRBJ2-3,.,CASSRGVSTARTDTQYF,TGTGCCAGCAGCCGAGGGGTCAGCACGGCCCGCACAGATACGCAGTATTTT
TRBD1,TRBV6-8,TRBJ2-2,many,CASRRTGFYENTGELFF,TGTGCCAGCAGGAGGACAGGGTTTTATGAGAACACCGGGGAGCTGTTTTTT
.,TRBV6-8,TRBJ1-1,.,CASMSQNTEAFF,TGTGCCAGCATGTCCCAGAACACTGAAGCTTTCTTT
.,TRBV6-8,TRBJ2-4,.,CASRKGVAKNIQYF,TGTGCCAGCAGGAAGGGTGTAGCCAAAAACATTCAGTACTTC
.,TRBV12-5,TRBJ2-5,few,CASTLGEESETQYF,TGTGCCAGCACTCTAGGGGAGGAATCTGAGACCCAGTACTTC
TRBD1,TRBV6-8,TRBJ1-2,few,CASRRDREGYTF,TGTGCCAGCAGACGGGACAGGGAAGGCTACACCTTC
TRBD1,TRBV11-3,TRBJ2-1,few,CASSLDRGTYNEQFF,TGTGCCAGCAGCCTCGACAGGGGCACCTACAATGAGCAGTTCTTC
.,TRBV11-3,TRBJ1-4,few,CASSHGRQPATNEKLFF,TGTGCCAGCAGCCACGGCAGACAGCCCGCAACTAATGAAAAACTGTTTTTT
TRBD2,TRBV19,TRBJ2-1,.,CASSIDGGSSYNEQFF,TGTGCCAGTAGTATAGATGGCGGGAGCTCCTACAATGAGCAGTTCTTC
.,TRBV11-3,TRBJ2-3,many,CASSLGRGGPDTQYF,TGTGCCAGCAGCTTAGGGAGGGGGGGGCCAGATACGCAGTATTTT
.,TRBV10-2,TRBJ2-3,.,CASSDSRGVAQYF,TGCGCCAGCAGTGACTCGAGAGGAGTAGCGCAGTATTTT
TRBD1,TRBV28,TRBJ1-1,few,CASKPRGQLRTEAFF,TGTGCCAGCAAACCTCGGGGACAGTTAAGAACTGAAGCTTTCTTT
.,TRBV6-7,TRBJ2-3,few,CASSYLSSHTQYF,TGTGCCAGCAGTTACTTATCTAGTCATACGCAGTATTTT
.,TRBV23-1,TRBJ1-1,many,CASSPKGNTEAFF,TGCGCCAGCAGCCCAAAGGGGAACACTGAAGCTTTCTTT
.,TRBV4-1,TRBJ2-7,few,CASSLGPPENYEQYF,TGCGCCAGCAGCCTTGGCCCCCCTGAAAATTACGAGCAGTACTTC
TRBD2,TRBV29-1,TRBJ2-5,once,CSVNRAPGLAGGVYQETQYF,TGCAGCGTTAACAGGGCCCCGGGACTAGCGGGAGGTGTGTACCAAGAGACCCAGTACTTC
TRBD2,TRBV11-3,TRBJ2-7,few,CASSLMAGSGTEQYF,TGTGCCAGCAGCCTAATGGCCGGTAGCGGGACCGAGCAGTACTTC
TRBD1,TRBV28,TRBJ1-5,.,CASRPGGLGQPQHF,TGTGCCAGCAGGCCAGGGGGGCTTGGGCAGCCCCAGCATTTT
TRBD1,TRBV11-3,TRBJ2-3,few,CASSLLQAGTGSDTQYF,TGTGCCAGCAGCCTCTTACAGGCAGGGACAGGGTCAGATACGCAGTATTTT
TRBD1,TRBV9,TRBJ1-4,many,CASSVGTGGEKLFF,TGTGCCAGCAGCGTAGGGACAGGCGGTGAAAAACTGTTTTTT
.,TRBV11-3,TRBJ1-6,many,CASSRDSYNSPLHF,TGTGCCAGCAGCCGGGACTCCTATAATTCACCCCTCCACTTT
TRBD1,TRBV5-1,TRBJ2-2,.,CASSSGQGGPGELFF,TGCGCCAGCAGCTCGGGACAGGGGGGCCCTGGGGAGCTGTTTTTT
.,TRBV19,TRBJ2-3,.,CAASDRATDTQYF,TGTGCCGCATCAGACAGAGCCACAGATACGCAGTATTTT
.,TRBV9,TRBJ1-2,.,CASRTVNYGYTF,TGTGCCAGTCGGACCGTGAACTATGGCTACACCTTC
TRBD2,TRBV19,TRBJ2-1,.,CASTDGVAGYSYNEQFF,TGTGCCAGTACCGATGGGGTAGCGGGTTACTCCTACAATGAGCAGTTCTTC
TRBD1,TRBV18,TRBJ1-4,.,CASSPRGPTNEKLFF,TGTGCCAGCTCACCCAGGGGGCCTACTAATGAAAAACTGTTTTTT
.,TRBV11-3,TRBJ1-4,.,CASSSGEGTNEKLFF,TGTGCCAGCAGCTCAGGCGAGGGAACTAATGAAAAACTGTTTTTT